Listed below are T cell receptor beta chains from one sample, sequenced in a study of cytomegalovirus exposure and HLA in healthy donors. Method: immunoSEQ multiplex PCR; TCRdb's copy keeps in-frame clones and lacks some. The data hold hundreds of thousands of clones, with 87% observed a single time. What was sequenced was PBMCs. These receptors originate from a man younger than 35 in good health and CMV-seropositive. Each CDR3 is given with its conserved first and last residue. The D gene is left open where the match is weak. Not all rows give a size; the values are once, few, many and, for expanded clones, a class.

size,D,V,J,CDR3,DNA
-,-,TRBV6-5,TRBJ2-6,CASTDAGSGANVLTF,TGTGCCAGCACCGACGCCGGCTCTGGGGCCAACGTCCTGACTTTC
-,-,TRBV27,TRBJ1-1,CATSLGVNTEAFF,TGTGCCACCTCCTTGGGGGTGAACACTGAAGCTTTCTTT
few,-,TRBV28,TRBJ1-2,CASSGVNYGYTF,TGTGCCAGCAGCGGAGTCAACTATGGCTACACCTTC
once,-,TRBV6-5,TRBJ1-2,CASSYSGSLNYGYTF,TGTGCCAGCAGTTACTCGGGCAGCCTGAACTATGGCTACACCTTC
-,-,TRBV27,TRBJ2-1,CASSFSGRGYNEQFF,TGTGCCAGCAGTTTTTCGGGACGGGGATACAATGAGCAGTTCTTC
-,-,TRBV5-6,TRBJ1-3,CASSLGPSGNTIYF,TGTGCCAGCAGCTTGGGGCCCTCTGGAAACACCATATATTTT
-,-,TRBV5-4,TRBJ1-5,CASSLGGGIGSNQPQHF,TGTGCCAGCAGCTTGGGAGGAGGAATCGGTAGCAATCAGCCCCAGCATTTT
-,-,TRBV29-1,TRBJ2-3,CSAPSGTDTQYF,TGCAGCGCTCCCTCGGGGACAGATACGCAGTATTTT
-,-,TRBV6-5,TRBJ1-2,CASSLDPNYGYTF,TGTGCCAGCAGTTTGGACCCTAACTATGGCTACACCTTC
-,-,TRBV29-1,TRBJ2-5,CSVEPGLQETQYF,TGCAGCGTTGAGCCCGGTCTCCAAGAGACCCAGTACTTC
few,-,TRBV12-5,TRBJ1-5,CASGQPQHF,TGTGCTAGCGGTCAGCCCCAGCATTTT
-,-,TRBV27,TRBJ1-1,CASSSLGAGNTEAFF,TGTGCCAGCAGTTCACTGGGGGCGGGGAACACTGAAGCTTTCTTT
-,-,TRBV11-2,TRBJ2-1,CASSLTVQSSYNEQFF,TGTGCCAGCAGCTTAACGGTCCAGAGCTCCTACAATGAGCAGTTCTTC
-,-,TRBV29-1,TRBJ1-1,CSVRKANTEAFF,TGCAGCGTTAGAAAGGCGAACACTGAAGCTTTCTTT
-,-,TRBV5-1,TRBJ2-1,CASSLEAIGEQFF,TGCGCCAGCAGCTTGGAGGCCATCGGTGAGCAGTTCTTC
-,-,TRBV11-2,TRBJ1-2,CASSLEPTDYGYTF,TGTGCCAGCAGCTTAGAACCGACGGATTATGGCTACACCTTC
-,-,TRBV19,TRBJ1-2,CASSIGVAGGYTF,TGTGCCAGTAGTATCGGGGTGGCCGGCGGCTACACCTTC
-,-,TRBV27,TRBJ2-7,CASSLRQNLYEQYF,TGTGCCAGCAGTTTGCGCCAGAACCTTTACGAGCAGTACTTC
-,-,TRBV30,TRBJ2-3,CAWSVYGDTQYF,TGTGCCTGGAGTGTCTACGGAGATACGCAGTATTTT
-,-,TRBV6-5,TRBJ2-5,CASRTGAGTQYF,TGTGCCAGCAGAACCGGGGCCGGGACCCAGTACTTC
-,TRBD2,TRBV4-1,TRBJ2-1,CASSLLADSYNEQFF,TGCGCCAGCTCCTTACTAGCGGACTCCTACAATGAGCAGTTCTTC
-,-,TRBV18,TRBJ2-7,CASSLQSSYEQYF,TGTGCCAGCTCACTGCAGAGCTCCTACGAGCAGTACTTC
-,-,TRBV28,TRBJ2-2,CASSQAVGQVTGELFF,TGTGCCAGCAGTCAAGCGGTGGGACAAGTCACCGGGGAGCTGTTTTTT
-,TRBD2,TRBV5-6,TRBJ2-5,CASSPTSGETQYF,TGTGCCAGCAGCCCTACTAGCGGGGAGACCCAGTACTTC
once,TRBD2,TRBV10-3,TRBJ2-7,CATKTSGSFHEQYF,TGTGCCACCAAGACTAGCGGGAGTTTCCACGAGCAGTACTTC
once,-,TRBV15,TRBJ1-3,CATSGEKGNRGNTIYF,TGTGCCACCAGCGGAGAGAAGGGGAATCGTGGAAACACCATATATTTT
-,-,TRBV5-4,TRBJ2-1,CASSPGGPSYNEQFF,TGTGCCAGCAGCCCCGGGGGGCCATCCTACAATGAGCAGTTCTTC
-,-,TRBV18,TRBJ2-1,CASSPVKRASYNEQFF,TGTGCCAGCTCACCAGTCAAGCGGGCGTCCTACAATGAGCAGTTCTTC
-,TRBD2,TRBV5-4,TRBJ2-2,CASSPTSANTGELFF,TGTGCCAGCAGCCCGACTAGCGCTAACACCGGGGAGCTGTTTTTT
once,TRBD2,TRBV5-1,TRBJ2-7,CASSLSPSGSYEQYF,TGCGCCAGCAGCTTGTCCCCTAGCGGGAGCTACGAGCAGTACTTC
-,TRBD1,TRBV2,TRBJ1-2,CASSTQGNYGYTF,TGTGCCAGCAGTACACAGGGGAACTATGGCTACACCTTC
-,-,TRBV10-2,TRBJ2-1,CASSELLLRNEQFF,TGCGCCAGCAGTGAGCTCCTACTGCGGAATGAGCAGTTCTTC
-,-,TRBV29-1,TRBJ2-3,CSVEGGADTQYF,TGCAGCGTTGAAGGGGGTGCAGATACGCAGTATTTT
-,-,TRBV6-5,TRBJ1-1,CASRTVNTEAFF,TGTGCCAGCAGGACAGTGAACACTGAAGCTTTCTTT
many,-,TRBV2,TRBJ2-1,CASRVDSSYNEQFF,TGTGCCAGCAGGGTGGACAGCTCCTACAATGAGCAGTTCTTC
-,TRBD2,TRBV7-2,TRBJ2-1,CASSETSGRSNEQFF,TGTGCCAGCAGCGAAACTAGCGGGAGGTCCAATGAGCAGTTCTTC
-,TRBD1,TRBV29-1,TRBJ1-1,CSGDRGLNTEAFF,TGCAGCGGGGACAGGGGTTTGAACACTGAAGCTTTCTTT
-,TRBD2,TRBV27,TRBJ2-7,CASSHLLAGGPYEQYF,TGTGCCAGCAGTCACCTCTTAGCGGGAGGTCCCTACGAGCAGTACTTC
-,-,TRBV2,TRBJ1-2,CASSEALRGYGYTF,TGTGCCAGCAGTGAAGCGCTCCGGGGGTATGGCTACACCTTC
few,-,TRBV6-4,TRBJ2-1,CASSDESYNEQFF,TGTGCCAGCAGTGACGAAAGCTACAATGAGCAGTTCTTC
-,TRBD2,TRBV28,TRBJ2-7,CASSPAAGAYEQYF,TGTGCCAGCAGTCCCGCAGCGGGGGCGTACGAGCAGTACTTC
-,-,TRBV18,TRBJ1-5,CASSPAESKQPQHF,TGTGCCAGCTCACCGGCAGAGTCTAAACAGCCCCAGCATTTT
-,-,TRBV5-4,TRBJ2-5,CASSLIDTQETQYF,TGTGCCAGCAGCTTGATAGATACCCAAGAGACCCAGTACTTC
once,TRBD1,TRBV6-6,TRBJ1-2,CASSYWPQGVDGYTF,TGTGCCAGCAGCTACTGGCCGCAGGGGGTGGATGGCTACACCTTC
-,-,TRBV5-1,TRBJ2-7,CASSLGTPGVNEQYF,TGCGCCAGCAGCTTGGGGACACCGGGTGTCAACGAGCAGTACTTC
-,-,TRBV30,TRBJ2-7,CAWNTGAYEQYF,TGTGCCTGGAACACGGGGGCCTACGAGCAGTACTTC
once,-,TRBV30,TRBJ2-2,CAWSPGGELFF,TGTGCCTGGAGCCCGGGGGGGGAGCTGTTTTTT
-,-,TRBV4-1,TRBJ1-4,CASSRRNDEKLFF,TGCGCCAGCAGCCGGAGGAATGATGAAAAACTGTTTTTT
-,-,TRBV5-1,TRBJ1-2,CASSPDKYGYTF,TGCGCCAGCAGCCCAGACAAGTATGGCTACACCTTC
-,-,TRBV14,TRBJ2-3,CASSHTDTQYF,TGTGCCAGCAGCCATACAGATACGCAGTATTTT
-,-,TRBV7-3,TRBJ2-1,CASKGNNEQFF,TGTGCCAGCAAGGGAAACAATGAGCAGTTCTTC
-,-,TRBV2,TRBJ2-1,CASSEALRRASGQGDEQFF,TGTGCCAGCAGTGAAGCGCTTAGGAGGGCCTCGGGGCAGGGAGATGAGCAGTTCTTC
-,-,TRBV2,TRBJ2-3,CASSVPLSTDTQYF,TGTGCCAGCAGTGTCCCCTTAAGCACAGATACGCAGTATTTT
-,-,TRBV15,TRBJ1-2,CATSSVLYGYTF,TGTGCCACCAGCAGTGTTCTCTATGGCTACACCTTC
-,TRBD1,TRBV2,TRBJ1-5,CASRPGRGGNQPQHF,TGTGCCAGCAGACCGGGCAGGGGGGGCAATCAGCCCCAGCATTTT
few,-,TRBV27,TRBJ2-7,CASSPGLAYEQYF,TGTGCCAGCAGCCCGGGGCTGGCCTACGAGCAGTACTTC
-,TRBD2,TRBV27,TRBJ2-1,CASSLLSGTSGRAAYNEQFF,TGTGCCAGCAGTTTATTATCCGGGACTAGCGGGAGGGCCGCGTACAATGAGCAGTTCTTC